This T cell receptor (beta chain) stems from a study of breast tumors, draining lymph nodes, adjacent tissues. V shed 0 bases and J shed 2 bases, with 12 bases lying between them. The germline gives CDR1 DFQATT, CDR2 SNEGSKA (reference sequence). This CDR3 is built from 15 residues. This clonotype was seen at least ten times. In TCRdb, the multiplex PCR reads were re-called with MiXCR into one record per CDR3 protein. The sample has about 130,000 distinct CDR3 sequences, about 20% seen once; the top ten hold approximately 3.5%. Axillary draining lymph nodes of breast cancer patients supplied the node samples.

Sample: axillary lymph node tissue. The rearrangement joins TRBV20-1 to TRBJ2-3, with a tentative D call TRBD2 (6 bases). The sequence was collected from a female donor with breast cancer. Some clones in this sample may be carry-over from other donors' samples. The chain's CDR3 is CSARDRWGDTDTQYF. In DNA form, the CDR3 reads TGCAGTGCTAGAGATCGGTGGGGGGACACAGATACGCAGTATTTT.